The entry that follows covers one T cell receptor (beta chain) sequence. Per the germline V gene, CDR1 is SGHRS and CDR2 is YFSETQ. The CDR3 totals 17 residues. This specimen belongs to a study of monozygotic twins with inflammatory bowel disease. From the 5' RACE reads, TCRdb lists one entry per CDR3 protein and no DNA. The listing records some 300,000 distinct CDR3 sequences. The genes are TRBV5-1 and TRBJ2-3; as DNA is missing, the TRBD2 call by TCRdb cannot be tested. This sequence originates from a human donor with ulcerative colitis or Crohn's disease, or a healthy co-twin of an affected twin (not recorded which). The sample was blood. This CDR3 reads CASSSNTNRDSFYTQYF.